The subject of this entry is one T cell receptor (beta chain). Its antigen remains unidentified. The CDR3 totals 14 residues. V trimming: 7 bases; J trimming: 9 bases; junction bases outside the gene matches: 11. Germline V gene sequence: CDR1 SNHLY, CDR2 FYNNEI. RNA transcripts served as template for amplifying TCR beta CDR3 sequences. RT-PCR in the first round used HTBI primers; a second-round multiplex PCR followed. Each CDR3 protein gets one entry after TCRdb re-called the multiplex PCR reads with MiXCR. The sample holds around 1,200,000 distinct CDR3 sequences, about 40% seen once. This entry comes from a study of Graves' ophthalmopathy and Graves' hyperthyroidism. General study findings and limits: The model's ophthalmopathy progression predictions had 55% to 71% sensitivity and about 72% specificity.

Sequencing was carried out using peripheral blood or thyroid tissue (not recorded which). The receptor was isolated from an adult man with Graves' hyperthyroidism. V usage is TRBV2 and J usage is TRBJ2-5; 10 bases are shared with TRBD1. The CDR3 loop is CASNGQGEGQPQYF. In DNA form, the CDR3 reads TGTGCCAGCAATGGACAGGGGGAGGGTCAGCCCCAGTACTTC.